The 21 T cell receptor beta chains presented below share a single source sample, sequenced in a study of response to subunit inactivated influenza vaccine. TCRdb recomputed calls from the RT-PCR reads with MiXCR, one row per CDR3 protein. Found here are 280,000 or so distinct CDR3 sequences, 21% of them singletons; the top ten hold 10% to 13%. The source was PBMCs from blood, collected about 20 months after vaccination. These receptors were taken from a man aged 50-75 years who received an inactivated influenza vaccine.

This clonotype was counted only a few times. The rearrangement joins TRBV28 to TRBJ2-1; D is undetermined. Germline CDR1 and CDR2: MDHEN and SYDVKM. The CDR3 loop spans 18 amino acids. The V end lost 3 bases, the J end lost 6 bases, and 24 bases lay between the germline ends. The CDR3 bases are TGTGCCAGCAGTTTTATGGGGTTGGCGGCGCCCGGTTTCAATGAGCAGTTCTTC. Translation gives CASSFMGLAAPGFNEQFF.

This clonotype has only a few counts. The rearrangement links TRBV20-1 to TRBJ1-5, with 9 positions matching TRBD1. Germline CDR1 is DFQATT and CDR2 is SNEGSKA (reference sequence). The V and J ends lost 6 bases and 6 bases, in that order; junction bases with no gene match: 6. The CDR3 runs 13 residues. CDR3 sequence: CSAYGTGSQPQHF. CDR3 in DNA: TGCAGTGCCTACGGGACAGGGAGTCAGCCCCAGCATTTT.

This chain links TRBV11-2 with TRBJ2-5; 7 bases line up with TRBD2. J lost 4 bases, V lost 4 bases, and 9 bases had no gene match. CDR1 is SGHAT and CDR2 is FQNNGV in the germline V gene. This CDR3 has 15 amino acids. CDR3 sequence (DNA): TGTGCCAGCAGCTCTGTTAGAGGGGAGGGAGAGACCCAGTACTTC. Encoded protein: CASSSVRGEGETQYF.

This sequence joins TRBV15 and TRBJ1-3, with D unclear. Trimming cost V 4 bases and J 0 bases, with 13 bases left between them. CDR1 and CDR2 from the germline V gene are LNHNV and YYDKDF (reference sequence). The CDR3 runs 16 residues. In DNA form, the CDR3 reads TGTGCCACCAGCACGGGCGGCACCTTCTCTGGAAACACCATATATTTT. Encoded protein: CATSTGGTFSGNTIYF.

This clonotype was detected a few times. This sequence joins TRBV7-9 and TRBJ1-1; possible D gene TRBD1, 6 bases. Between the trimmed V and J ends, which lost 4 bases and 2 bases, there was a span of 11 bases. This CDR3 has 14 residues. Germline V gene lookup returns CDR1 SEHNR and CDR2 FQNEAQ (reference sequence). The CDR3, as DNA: TGTGCCAGCAGCTCGTGGACAGTTAACACTGAAGCTTTCTTT. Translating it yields CASSSWTVNTEAFF.

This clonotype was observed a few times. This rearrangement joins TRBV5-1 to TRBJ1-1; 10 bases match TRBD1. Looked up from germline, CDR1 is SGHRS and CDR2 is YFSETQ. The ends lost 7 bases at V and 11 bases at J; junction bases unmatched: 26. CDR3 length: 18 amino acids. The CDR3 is CASGKIPGQGISVGSAFF. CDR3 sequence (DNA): TGCGCCAGCGGGAAGATACCGGGACAGGGGATCAGTGTGGGTTCGGCTTTCTTT.

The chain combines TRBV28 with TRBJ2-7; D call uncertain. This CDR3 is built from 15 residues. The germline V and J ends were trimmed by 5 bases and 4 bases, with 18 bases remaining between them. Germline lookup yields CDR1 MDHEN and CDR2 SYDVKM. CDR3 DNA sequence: TGTGCCAGCAGTGGGTCCTCGGTGGGGAAGTACGAGCAGTACTTC. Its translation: CASSGSSVGKYEQYF.

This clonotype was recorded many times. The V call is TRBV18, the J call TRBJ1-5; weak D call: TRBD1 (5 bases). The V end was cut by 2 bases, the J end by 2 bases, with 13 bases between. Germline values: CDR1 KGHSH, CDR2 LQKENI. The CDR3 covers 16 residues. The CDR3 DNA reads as TGTGCCAGCTCACCAGGGACTTCAGGGCGCAATCAGCCCCAGCATTTT. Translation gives CASSPGTSGRNQPQHF.

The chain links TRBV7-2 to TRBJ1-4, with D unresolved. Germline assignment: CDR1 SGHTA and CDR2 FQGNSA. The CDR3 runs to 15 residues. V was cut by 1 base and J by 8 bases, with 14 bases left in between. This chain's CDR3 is CASSLEGAIWEKLFF. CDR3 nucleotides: TGTGCCAGCAGCTTAGAAGGTGCGATTTGGGAAAAACTGTTTTTT.

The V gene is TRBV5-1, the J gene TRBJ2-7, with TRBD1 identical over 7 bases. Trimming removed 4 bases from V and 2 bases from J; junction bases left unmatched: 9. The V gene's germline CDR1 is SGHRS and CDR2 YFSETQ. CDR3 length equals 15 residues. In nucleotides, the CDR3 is TGCGCCAGCAGCCCGGGACAGCTTGGCCCCTACGAGCAGTACTTC. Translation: CASSPGQLGPYEQYF. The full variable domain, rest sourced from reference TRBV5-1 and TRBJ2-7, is KAGVTQTPRYLIKTRGQQVTLSCSPISGHRSVSWYQQTPGQGLQFLFEYFSETQRNKGNFPGRFSGRQFSNSRSEMNVSTLELGDSALYLCASSPGQLGPYEQYFGPGTRLTVT.

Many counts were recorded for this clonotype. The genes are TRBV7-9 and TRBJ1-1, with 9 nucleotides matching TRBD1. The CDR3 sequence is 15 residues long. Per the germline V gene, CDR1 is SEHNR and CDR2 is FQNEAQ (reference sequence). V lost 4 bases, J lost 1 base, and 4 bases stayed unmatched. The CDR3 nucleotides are TGTGCCAGCAGCTCCCCGGGACAGGGGAACACTGAAGCTTTCTTT. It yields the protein CASSSPGQGNTEAFF.

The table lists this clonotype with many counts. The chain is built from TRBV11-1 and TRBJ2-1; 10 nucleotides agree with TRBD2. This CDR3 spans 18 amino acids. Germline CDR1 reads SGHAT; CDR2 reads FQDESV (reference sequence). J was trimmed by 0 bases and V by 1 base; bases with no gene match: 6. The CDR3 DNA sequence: TGTGCCAGCAGCTTAGATTCACTAGCGGGGAGCTCCTACAATGAGCAGTTCTTC. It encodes CASSLDSLAGSSYNEQFF.

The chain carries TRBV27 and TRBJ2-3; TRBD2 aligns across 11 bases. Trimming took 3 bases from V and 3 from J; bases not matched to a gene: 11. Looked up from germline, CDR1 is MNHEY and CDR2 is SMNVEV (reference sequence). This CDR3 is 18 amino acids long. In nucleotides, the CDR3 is TGTGCCAGCAGTTTCGGGGTAGCGGGGGGGCTCTGGACAGATACGCAGTATTTT. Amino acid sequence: CASSFGVAGGLWTDTQYF.

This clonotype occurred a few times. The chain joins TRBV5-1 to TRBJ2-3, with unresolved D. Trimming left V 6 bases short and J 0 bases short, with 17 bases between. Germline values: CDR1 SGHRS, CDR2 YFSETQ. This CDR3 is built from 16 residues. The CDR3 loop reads CASTIEIVGSTDTQYF. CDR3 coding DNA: TGCGCCAGCACCATTGAGATAGTGGGAAGCACAGATACGCAGTATTTT.

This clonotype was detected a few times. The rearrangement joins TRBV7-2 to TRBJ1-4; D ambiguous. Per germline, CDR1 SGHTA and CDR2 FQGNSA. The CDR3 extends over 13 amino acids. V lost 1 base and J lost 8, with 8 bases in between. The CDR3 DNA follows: TGTGCCAGCAGCTTAGGGGCGTGGGAAAAACTGTTTTTT. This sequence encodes CASSLGAWEKLFF.

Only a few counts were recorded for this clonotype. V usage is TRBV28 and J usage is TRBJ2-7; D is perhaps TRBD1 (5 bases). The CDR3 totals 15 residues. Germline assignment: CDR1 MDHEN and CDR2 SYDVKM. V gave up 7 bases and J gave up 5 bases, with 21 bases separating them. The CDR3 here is CASKPPGRVMDEQYF. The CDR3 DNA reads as TGTGCCAGCAAGCCCCCGGGCAGGGTTATGGACGAGCAGTACTTC.

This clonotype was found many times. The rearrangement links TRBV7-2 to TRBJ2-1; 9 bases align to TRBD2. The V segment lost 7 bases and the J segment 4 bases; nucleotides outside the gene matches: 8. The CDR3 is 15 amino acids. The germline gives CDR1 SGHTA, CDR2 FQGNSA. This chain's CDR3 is CASTVPGLAYNEQFF. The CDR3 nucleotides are TGTGCCAGCACCGTACCGGGACTAGCTTACAATGAGCAGTTCTTC.

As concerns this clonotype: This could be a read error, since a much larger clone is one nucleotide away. In DNA form, the CDR3 reads TGTGCCAGCAGCTTCGGGGGCGTGAACACCGGGCAGCTGTTTTTT. Translated: CASSFGGVNTGQLFF. The chain has TRBV7-9 and TRBJ2-2; D possibly uses TRBD1 or TRBD2 (6 bases each). This CDR3 has 15 residues. Germline-derived CDR1 and CDR2 are SEHNR and FQNEAQ (reference sequence). Combining the CDR3 with reference TRBV7-9 and TRBJ2-2 gives the whole variable domain DTGVSQNPRHKITKRGQNVTFRCDPISEHNRLYWYRQTLGQGPEFLTYFQNEAQLEKSRLLSDRFSAERPKGSFSTLEIQRTEQGDSAMYLCASSFGGVNTGQLFFGEGSRLTVL.

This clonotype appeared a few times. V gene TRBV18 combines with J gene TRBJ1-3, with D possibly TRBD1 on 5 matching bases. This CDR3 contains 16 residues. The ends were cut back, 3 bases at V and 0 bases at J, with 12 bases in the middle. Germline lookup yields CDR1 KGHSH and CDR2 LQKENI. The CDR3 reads CASSPGTGISGNTIYF. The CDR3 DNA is TGTGCCAGCTCACCTGGGACGGGTATCTCTGGAAACACCATATATTTT. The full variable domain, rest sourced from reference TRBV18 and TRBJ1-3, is NAGVMQNPRHLVRRRGQEARLRCSPMKGHSHVYWYRQLPEEGLKFMVYLQKENIIDESGMPKERFSAEFPKEGPSILRIQQVVRGDSAAYFCASSPGTGISGNTIYFGEGSWLTVV.

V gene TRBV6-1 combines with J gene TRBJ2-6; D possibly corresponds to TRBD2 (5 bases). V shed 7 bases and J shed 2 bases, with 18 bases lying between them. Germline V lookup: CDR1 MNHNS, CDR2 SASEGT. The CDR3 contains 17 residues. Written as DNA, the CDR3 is TGTGCCAGCACCCGCGGGCTAAGGTTAGCTGGGGCCAACGTCCTGACTTTC. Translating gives CASTRGLRLAGANVLTF.

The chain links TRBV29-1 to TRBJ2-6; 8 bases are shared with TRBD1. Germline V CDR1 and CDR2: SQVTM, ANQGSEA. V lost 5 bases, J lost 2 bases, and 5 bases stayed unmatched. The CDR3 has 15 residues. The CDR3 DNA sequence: TGCAGCGTTAAAGCAGGGGGCGCTGGGGCCAACGTCCTGACTTTC. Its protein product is CSVKAGGAGANVLTF.